This entry features one T cell receptor (beta chain) sequence. The CDR3 sequence is 18 residues long. After removal of 0 bases from V and 0 bases from J, the junction contained 7 bases not matched to a gene. Germline-derived CDR1 and CDR2 are MGHRA and YSYEKL. The protocol was immunoSEQ multiplex PCR, while the TCRdb copy is restricted to in-frame clones and leaves out a portion. Among under 75,000 clones listed, approximately 92% were seen once. This entry belongs to a study of a mutant IDH1 vaccine in newly diagnosed glioma. The overall study: Treated patients, roughly 62% male and approximately 38% female, averaged about 42 years of age. Most patients had received both radiotherapy and temozolomide, the prior options being radiotherapy, temozolomide, or both.

Time point given: baseline, week 1 (first vaccination visit). This sample's treatment: pre-vaccination baseline after standard-of-care therapy. Astrocytomas that were new, WHO grade 3 or 4, IDH1-mutant and ATRX-lost were present in the donors. The TCR comes from a man aged 50-59 years with glioma. The rearrangement uses TRBV4-1 and TRBJ2-7, with 11 bases that match TRBD2. The source material was PBMCs, sampled from a glioma patient treated with radiotherapy, temozolomide or both. CDR3: CASSQDWGTSGASYEQYF. CDR3 coding DNA: TGCGCCAGCAGCCAAGATTGGGGGACTAGCGGAGCCTCCTACGAGCAGTACTTC.